Listed here are 9 T cell receptor beta chains from one sample, sequenced in a study of T cell responses to AZD1222 COVID-19 vaccine. Sequencing was performed with immunoSEQ multiplex PCR; in TCRdb, only in-frame clones are kept and a portion is missing. The sample carries 59,000 or so clones, around 84% recorded once. The sequencing here drew on peripheral blood, taken on day 0 of AZD1222 vaccination. The receptors stem from an adult in good health.

V usage is TRBV2 and J usage is TRBJ1-2; possible D gene TRBD1, 5 bases. Trimming shortened V by 6 bases and J by 5 bases, and 16 bases separated the two germline ends. The CDR3 consists of 14 residues. The V gene's germline CDR1 is SNHLY and CDR2 FYNNEI. CDR3: CASRAEGTRYGYTF. The DNA of the CDR3 is TGTGCCAGCAGAGCTGAGGGGACTAGGTATGGCTACACCTTC.

This clone is medium-sized. This chain uses TRBV7-3 with TRBJ1-6, with D possibly being TRBD1 (5 bases). Per germline, CDR1 SGHTA and CDR2 FQGTGA. V was trimmed by 4 bases and J by 8 bases, leaving 9 bases between them. The CDR3 extends over 13 amino acids. CDR3 sequence reads: CASSSGGDSPLHF. The CDR3 coding sequence is TGTGCCAGCAGCTCAGGAGGGGATTCACCCCTCCACTTT.

This clone appeared once. The chain has TRBV6-5 and TRBJ1-1, with D hard to call. Germline-derived CDR1 and CDR2 are MNHEY and SVGAGI. This CDR3 spans 15 amino acids. Trimming cost V 9 bases and J 0 bases, with 17 bases left between them. CDR3 residues: CASRTADGVNTEAFF. CDR3 nucleotide sequence: TGTGCCAGTCGTACCGCTGACGGGGTGAACACTGAAGCTTTCTTT.

This chain uses TRBV3-1 (or the pseudogene TRBV3-2) with TRBJ1-4, with 9 nucleotides matching TRBD1. The CDR3 contains 15 residues. The V segment lost 6 bases and the J segment 0 bases; nucleotides outside the gene matches: 2. Germline V gene data show CDR1 as LGHDT and CDR2 as YNNKEL (reference sequence). For the CDR3, the DNA is TGTGCCAGCAGGAGACAGGGGGCAACTAATGAAAAACTGTTTTTT. Its translation: CASRRQGATNEKLFF.

The chain has TRBV7-6 and TRBJ2-5; possibly TRBD2 for D (6 bases). V was clipped by 5 bases and J by 2 bases, with 12 bases between them. Germline assignment: CDR1 SGHVS and CDR2 FNYEAQ. CDR3 size: 14 residues. CDR3 sequence (DNA): TGTGCCAGCAGCACACTAGCAGGTCAAGAGACCCAGTACTTC. Its protein is CASSTLAGQETQYF.

This chain connects TRBV2 to TRBJ2-5; TRBD2 agrees at 7 bases. The CDR3 is 15 amino acids. Germline V gives CDR1 SNHLY, CDR2 FYNNEI. The V segment lost 4 bases and the J segment 0 bases; nucleotides outside the gene matches: 5. The CDR3 is CASSGTGGYQETQYF. The CDR3 nucleotides read TGTGCCAGCAGTGGAACCGGGGGGTACCAAGAGACCCAGTACTTC.

V usage is TRBV19 and J usage is TRBJ2-7; D might be TRBD2 (5 bases). Germline assignment: CDR1 LNHDA and CDR2 SQIVND (reference sequence). The CDR3 totals 12 residues. V lost 10 bases and J lost 1, with 11 bases in between. The CDR3 DNA is TGTGCCACTGCCGAGGGATCCTACGAGCAGTACTTC. Translated, it gives CATAEGSYEQYF.

The chain uses TRBV2 and TRBJ1-5, with D unresolved. The CDR3 totals 16 residues. The germline V and J ends were trimmed by 1 base and 7 bases, with 17 bases remaining between them. Germline assignment: CDR1 SNHLY and CDR2 FYNNEI. In DNA form, the CDR3 reads TGTGCCAGCAGTGAAGAGGGAAGGCTGGGCGGGCAGCCCCAGCATTTT. Its translation: CASSEEGRLGGQPQHF.

This clone was detected once. The genes are TRBV7-9 and TRBJ1-3; D is ambiguous. The germline V gene encodes CDR1 SEHNR and CDR2 FQNEAQ (reference sequence). V was shortened by 5 bases and J by 0 bases, with 14 bases between the two germline ends. This CDR3 is built from 16 residues. This CDR3 reads CASSPRLLHSGNTIYF. The CDR3 nucleotides read TGTGCCAGCAGCCCACGGTTACTCCACTCTGGAAACACCATATATTTT.